The sequence of this T cell receptor (beta chain) was determined in a study of cytomegalovirus exposure and HLA in healthy donors. This CDR3 has 15 residues. Looked up from germline, CDR1 is SGHDT and CDR2 is YYEEEE. V was clipped by 3 bases and J by 8 bases, with 17 bases between them. The repertoire was sequenced with immunoSEQ multiplex PCR; TCRdb's copy has only in-frame clones and lacks some. The table includes some 100,000 clones, about 84% detected once. A word on this clone: Its antigen is currently unknown.

General study results and limits: In the 120 validation repertoires, about 94% of cluster scores exceeded 0, per a later analysis. Many donors shared some public TCRs, even though most TCR sequences were rare.

This chain connects TRBV5-6 to TRBJ1-4; D gene unclear. Source material: PBMCs. This sequence originates from a man in his late teens or twenties in good health and CMV-seronegative. CDR3 in DNA: TGTGCCAGCAGCTCGCCGGGTCGTGAGGGCGAAAAACTGTTTTTT. This encodes CASSSPGREGEKLFF.